This TCR beta chain was found in a study of T cell clonality in common variable immunodeficiency. Using immunoSEQ multiplex PCR, the repertoire was profiled, and TCRdb retains in-frame clones only, with some absent. The sample has 25,000 to 35,000 clones, none seen only once; the top ten hold 29%. Germline V gene lookup returns CDR1 SEHNR and CDR2 FQNEAQ (reference sequence). The CDR3 runs to 11 residues. Study observations and caveats: TCRbeta clonality was increased in CVID versus healthy controls. Shared TCRbeta clones were fewer between CVID subjects than controls. Reportedly, TCR beta sequences from common variable immunodeficiency showed fewer deletions and N-nucleotide insertions.

Details on this clone: The antigen remains undetermined. Relative to the germline gene, one junction end is altered; a read error may explain this. Coverage ceases 3 residues before the CDR3 finishes, and the germline J gene fills in the end.

Sample: peripheral blood mononuclear cells. The receptor comes from a human donor with common variable immunodeficiency. The chain is built from TRBV7-9 and TRBJ2-2; unclear D gene. CDR3 DNA (partial): TGTTCCAGCAGCTTACTCGGGGAG. This translates into CSSSLLGE. The full CDR3 protein reads CSSSLLGELFF.